This T cell receptor (beta chain) was identified during a study of identical twins. Points from the study as a whole: Beta out-of-frame sequences showed weaker excess sharing between twins. Beta clonotypes that were abundant in cord blood contained fewer insertions, a pattern absent from memory repertoires.

This CDR3 comprises 15 residues. Germline V gene sequence: CDR1 DFQATT, CDR2 SNEGSKA (reference sequence). MiXCR was run by TCRdb on the 5' RACE reads, yielding one entry per CDR3 protein. The sample lists some 600,000 distinct CDR3 sequences; just over 7% were seen once. Regarding this clonotype: Its target is not known. At one end, the junction sequence differs from germline, possibly due to a read error.

A further study also used this sample, focusing on yellow fever vaccine responses in identical twins.

The chain has TRBV20-1 and TRBJ2-2; a possible D gene is TRBD2 (6 bases). Sequenced material: PBMCs. The source is a woman younger than 35 in good health. CDR3 in amino acids: CCARDTSRNTGELFF. The CDR3 DNA is TGCTGTGCTAGAGATACTAGCAGAAACACCGGGGAGCTGTTTTTT.